The 26 T cell receptor beta chains below were found in one sample sequenced in a study of T cell responses to AZD1222 COVID-19 vaccine. Assay used: immunoSEQ multiplex PCR; TCRdb lists only in-frame clones, some missing. Seen here are tens of thousands of clones, 87% observed once, and the top ten hold 24%. The sample in question was peripheral blood, obtained on day 0 of AZD1222 vaccination. The receptors derive from an adult in good health.

The chain has TRBV3-1 (or the pseudogene TRBV3-2) and TRBJ1-1; the D gene is possibly TRBD1 (5 bases). This CDR3 comprises 13 residues. Germline assignment: CDR1 LGHDT and CDR2 YNNKEL (reference sequence). V shed 1 base and J shed 10 bases, with 13 bases lying between them. The CDR3 loop is CASSQVEGHVAFF. CDR3 DNA: TGTGCCAGCAGCCAAGTCGAGGGGCATGTAGCTTTCTTT.

The chain carries TRBV5-4 and TRBJ2-2, with D possibly TRBD2 on 5 matching bases. This CDR3 region has 15 residues. Germline loops: CDR1 SGHNT, CDR2 YYREEE (reference sequence). The ends were cut back, 0 bases at V and 5 bases at J, with 11 bases in the middle. This CDR3 reads CASSLGAGATGELFF. CDR3 DNA: TGTGCCAGCAGCTTGGGGGCGGGTGCAACCGGGGAGCTGTTTTTT.

The chain links TRBV10-2 to TRBJ2-7; no clear D gene. Trimming took off 3 bases at V and 2 bases at J, with 8 bases between the two ends. The CDR3 extends over 13 amino acids. CDR1 WSHSY and CDR2 SAAADI come from the germline V gene. CDR3 bases: TGCGCCAGCAGTGATAGTGGCACCTACGAGCAGTACTTC. It specifies CASSDSGTYEQYF.

The rearrangement joins TRBV18 to TRBJ1-6, with D perhaps TRBD1 (6 bases). There are 18 residues in the CDR3. Trimming removed 3 bases from V and 0 bases from J, with 15 bases in between. Germline CDR1 reads KGHSH; CDR2 reads LQKENI. CDR3 region: CASSPMGGPSSYNSPLHF. CDR3 sequence (DNA): TGTGCCAGCTCACCGATGGGGGGGCCGAGCTCCTATAATTCACCCCTCCACTTT.

The genes are TRBV10-3 and TRBJ1-1; D ambiguous. Trimming removed 3 bases at V and 0 bases at J, with 8 bases between. CDR1 is ENHRY and CDR2 is SYGVKD in the germline V gene. This CDR3 is 14 amino acids long. The CDR3 sequence: CAISDGDLNTEAFF. CDR3 DNA: TGTGCCATCAGTGATGGCGATCTGAACACTGAAGCTTTCTTT.

This clone was found once. The V gene is TRBV6-6, the J gene TRBJ2-7; 12 bases match TRBD2. Germline trimming cut 5 bases from V and 5 bases from J; bases unmatched to any gene: 13. Germline V gene sequence: CDR1 MNHNY, CDR2 SVGAGI (reference sequence). This CDR3 comprises 17 residues. CDR3 sequence reads: CASSPLPTSGRTHEQYF. The DNA of the CDR3 is TGTGCCAGCAGTCCTCTCCCTACTAGCGGGAGGACCCACGAGCAGTACTTC.

The chain employs TRBV11-2 and TRBJ2-1, with a weak D call TRBD1 (6 bases). Trimming took off 7 bases at V and 8 bases at J, with 15 bases between the two ends. CDR3 size: 13 residues. The V gene's germline CDR1 is SGHAT and CDR2 FQNNGV. CDR3 sequence (DNA): TGTGCCAGCACCCAGAGGGGGTTACATGAGCAGTTCTTC. It specifies CASTQRGLHEQFF.

Only a few counts were recorded for this clone. The CDR3 loop is CASSLLQGELFF. CDR3 coding DNA: TGCGCCAGCAGCTTGTTACAGGGGGAGCTGTTTTTT. The V gene is TRBV5-1, the J gene TRBJ2-2; D is unclear. This CDR3 region has 12 residues. Germline V CDR1 and CDR2: SGHRS, YFSETQ. Trimming took off 1 base at V and 8 bases at J, with 6 bases between the two ends.

The V call is TRBV19, the J call TRBJ1-5; no firm D call. Germline CDR1 reads LNHDA; CDR2 reads SQIVND (reference sequence). The CDR3 spans 12 residues. V was shortened by 1 base and J by 5 bases, with 3 bases between the two germline ends. The CDR3 DNA is TGTGCCAGTAGTATAGCGGATCAGCCCCAGCATTTT. Its protein is CASSIADQPQHF.

This clone was observed at least ten times. The rearrangement links TRBV30 to TRBJ2-7, with 8 nucleotides matching TRBD2. From germline, CDR1 is GTSNPN and CDR2 SVGIG (reference sequence). With V trimmed by 5 bases and J by 3 bases, 6 bases remained unmatched. The CDR3 extends over 13 amino acids. The CDR3 DNA sequence: TGTGCCTGGTCCGGACTAGCTGGCTACGAGCAGTACTTC. Its translation: CAWSGLAGYEQYF.

This clone has only one observation. The rearrangement uses TRBV5-1 and TRBJ2-1; the match to TRBD2 covers 8 bases. This CDR3 contains 16 residues. Per germline, CDR1 SGHRS and CDR2 YFSETQ. The ends lost 4 bases at V and 0 bases at J; junction bases unmatched: 6. The CDR3 reads CASSPLLADSYNEQFF. The CDR3 DNA follows: TGCGCCAGCAGCCCCCTACTAGCGGACTCCTACAATGAGCAGTTCTTC.

The V gene is TRBV6-4, the J gene TRBJ2-1; 7 bases match TRBD1. With 5 bases clipped from V and 7 bases from J, the junction kept 8 bases outside the gene matches. This CDR3 has 14 residues. Germline V CDR1 and CDR2: MRHNA, SNTAGT. CDR3 loop: CASSPVGGANEQFF. In DNA form, the CDR3 reads TGTGCCAGCAGTCCCGTAGGGGGCGCGAATGAGCAGTTCTTC.

This clone has a handful of counts. The chain is built from TRBV5-1 and TRBJ2-5; D not certain. This CDR3 region has 16 residues. Deletions cut 1 base from V and 7 bases from J, with 20 bases between. Germline V CDR1 and CDR2: SGHRS, YFSETQ. The CDR3 nucleotides read TGCGCCAGCAGCTTGAGTGTGGGCCTTCGAGTGGGGACCCAGTACTTC. Amino acid sequence: CASSLSVGLRVGTQYF.

CDR3 in DNA: TGTGCCAGCTCACCCAGGGGGACTAATGAAAAACTGTTTTTT. This gives the protein CASSPRGTNEKLFF. The chain has TRBV18 and TRBJ1-4, with TRBD1 matching over 7 bases. The length of the CDR3 is 14 residues. Trimming took 3 bases from V and 2 from J; bases not matched to a gene: 0. The germline gives CDR1 KGHSH, CDR2 LQKENI.

The sample holds one count of this clone. The chain carries TRBV5-4 and TRBJ2-7, with D perhaps given as TRBD1 or TRBD2 (5 bases each). Germline loops: CDR1 SGHNT, CDR2 YYREEE (reference sequence). The CDR3 runs to 13 residues. The V end lost 3 bases, the J end lost 6 bases, and 13 bases lay between the germline ends. This chain's CDR3 is CASSWDLRGEQYF. The CDR3 DNA sequence: TGTGCCAGCAGCTGGGACCTACGGGGCGAGCAGTACTTC.

The chain uses TRBV29-1 and TRBJ2-1; 9 bases are shared with TRBD1. Germline CDR1 is SQVTM and CDR2 is ANQGSEA. V shed 7 bases and J 10 bases; nucleotides not matched to a gene: 8. The CDR3 contains 12 residues. The CDR3 DNA is TGCAGCGGAGAGGGACAGGGTTGGGAGCAGTTCTTC. This encodes CSGEGQGWEQFF.

This chain connects TRBV5-1 to TRBJ2-2; 7 bases agree with TRBD1. With 2 bases clipped from V and 0 bases from J, the junction kept 4 bases outside the gene matches. Germline-derived CDR1 and CDR2 are SGHRS and YFSETQ. The length of the CDR3 is 16 residues. CDR3 in DNA: TGCGCCAGCAGCTTAAGACAGGGAACGAACACCGGGGAGCTGTTTTTT. Translating it yields CASSLRQGTNTGELFF. Drawing the rest from reference TRBV5-1 and TRBJ2-2, the complete variable domain is KAGVTQTPRYLIKTRGQQVTLSCSPISGHRSVSWYQQTPGQGLQFLFEYFSETQRNKGNFPGRFSGRQFSNSRSEMNVSTLELGDSALYLCASSLRQGTNTGELFFGEGSRLTVL.

The rearrangement joins TRBV11-3 to TRBJ2-2, with TRBD1 matching over 7 bases. After removal of 5 bases from V and 7 bases from J, the junction contained 7 bases not matched to a gene. Per germline, CDR1 SGHNT and CDR2 YENEEA. The CDR3 covers 14 residues. CDR3 protein: CASSAQGSDGELFF. CDR3 bases: TGTGCCAGCAGCGCACAGGGGTCTGACGGGGAGCTGTTTTTT. The variable domain in full, with the rest retrieved from reference TRBV11-3 and TRBJ2-2, is EAGVVQSPRYKIIEKKQPVAFWCNPISGHNTLYWYLQNLGQGPELLIRYENEEAVDDSQLPKDRFSAERLKGVDSTLKIQPAELGDSAVYLCASSAQGSDGELFFGEGSRLTVL.

The gene calls are TRBV6-4 and TRBJ2-1; D may be TRBD2 (5 bases). Deletions cut 0 bases from V and 0 bases from J, with 9 bases between. This CDR3 has 16 amino acids. Germline V gene lookup returns CDR1 MRHNA and CDR2 SNTAGT. The CDR3 sequence is CASSDSSASSYNEQFF. The CDR3 DNA reads as TGTGCCAGCAGTGACTCTAGCGCGAGCTCCTACAATGAGCAGTTCTTC.

The V call is TRBV4-2, the J call TRBJ2-2, with D perhaps TRBD2 (6 bases). The CDR3 consists of 17 residues. V was pared by 1 base and J by 1 base, with 13 bases between. CDR1 LGHNA and CDR2 YNFKEQ come from the germline V gene. CDR3 residues: CASSQGQGTGNTGELFF. CDR3 in DNA: TGTGCCAGCAGCCAAGGGCAAGGGACTGGGAACACCGGGGAGCTGTTTTTT.

This clone has just one count. This chain links TRBV7-2 with TRBJ2-5; no reliable D call. The CDR3 sequence is 14 residues long. With 3 bases removed from V and 5 bases from J, the gap between germline ends came to 13 bases. CDR1 is SGHTA and CDR2 is FQGNSA in the germline V gene. CDR3: CASSFRPVEETQYF. The CDR3 DNA is TGTGCCAGCAGCTTCCGTCCAGTGGAGGAGACCCAGTACTTC.

The chain combines TRBV7-3 with TRBJ2-1, with a tentative D call TRBD2 (6 bases). Deletions cut 3 bases from V and 4 bases from J, with 13 bases between. CDR1 and CDR2 (germline): SGHTA, FQGTGA. The CDR3 extends over 15 amino acids. CDR3 DNA sequence: TGTGCCAGCAGCTTGAGCGGAGGGGCATACAATGAGCAGTTCTTC. Amino acids: CASSLSGGAYNEQFF.

The rearrangement links TRBV7-6 to TRBJ1-1, with D perhaps matching TRBD1 (5 bases). V was trimmed by 1 base and J by 3 bases, leaving 15 bases between them. Germline V lookup: CDR1 SGHVS, CDR2 FNYEAQ. This CDR3 has 16 amino acids. CDR3 amino acids: CASSLGGLRGDTEAFF. In DNA, the CDR3 is TGTGCCAGCAGCTTAGGGGGGTTGAGAGGGGACACTGAAGCTTTCTTT.

The chain links TRBV13 to TRBJ2-7; D remains unclear. Germline V CDR1 and CDR2: PRHDT, FYEKMQ (reference sequence). V lost 5 bases and J 1 base, leaving 9 bases between the germline ends. The length of the CDR3 is 13 residues. CDR3 in amino acids: CASSLSRSYEQYF. In DNA form, the CDR3 reads TGTGCCAGCAGCCTTTCGAGGTCCTACGAGCAGTACTTC.

This chain uses TRBV11-2 with TRBJ1-2; 8 bases agree with TRBD1. The germline V gene encodes CDR1 SGHAT and CDR2 FQNNGV. The CDR3 consists of 14 residues. Germline trimming cut 5 bases from V and 4 bases from J; bases unmatched to any gene: 6. The CDR3 region has the DNA TGTGCCAGCAGCCCGGACAGGGTTGGCTATGGCTACACCTTC. This encodes CASSPDRVGYGYTF.

The rearrangement joins TRBV18 to TRBJ2-7; 7 bases map to TRBD1. CDR3 length: 14 amino acids. V was clipped by 5 bases and J by 6 bases; unmatched bases: 10. Looked up from germline, CDR1 is KGHSH and CDR2 is LQKENI. CDR3 bases: TGTGCCAGCTCATCCCGACAGGGCGAAGGCGAGCAGTACTTC. Protein: CASSSRQGEGEQYF. Variable domain in full (rest from reference TRBV18 and TRBJ2-7): NAGVMQNPRHLVRRRGQEARLRCSPMKGHSHVYWYRQLPEEGLKFMVYLQKENIIDESGMPKERFSAEFPKEGPSILRIQQVVRGDSAAYFCASSSRQGEGEQYFGPGTRLTVT.